Listed below are T cell receptor beta chains from one sample, sequenced in a study of blood T cell repertoires in COVID-19. Some clones are missing from TCRdb's copy, which holds only in-frame ones; the method was immunoSEQ multiplex PCR. Seen here are approximately 81,000 clones, almost 85% observed once, and the top ten hold 6.5% to 8%. Material for sequencing was peripheral blood. The receptors come from a human donor in a cohort sampled during active COVID-19. CDR3s include the opening cysteine and the closing phenylalanine or tryptophan. The D gene is left open where the match is weak. The size field is filled for only some rows; it gives once, few, many or a size class.

D gene	V gene	clone size	J gene	CDR3 protein	CDR3 DNA
-	TRBV19	-	TRBJ1-1	CASTLVGGDTEAFF	TGTGCCAGTACCCTGGTCGGGGGAGACACTGAAGCTTTCTTT
-	TRBV6-2/TRBV6-3	-	TRBJ1-5	CASSYPLTGNQPQHF	TGTGCCAGCAGTTACCCCCTTACAGGGAACCAGCCCCAGCATTTT
-	TRBV5-6	few	TRBJ1-3	CASSLPSGNTIYF	TGTGCCAGCAGCTTGCCATCTGGAAACACCATATATTTT
TRBD2	TRBV7-3	-	TRBJ2-3	CASSFSSGSTDTQYF	TGTGCCAGCAGCTTCTCTAGCGGATCCACAGATACGCAGTATTTT
-	TRBV5-8	few	TRBJ1-2	CASRLSRGGYGYTF	TGTGCCAGCAGGCTCTCCCGAGGGGGCTATGGCTACACCTTC
TRBD1	TRBV30	-	TRBJ1-1	CAFDRGLGNTEAFF	TGTGCCTTTGACAGGGGGCTCGGGAACACTGAAGCTTTCTTT
-	TRBV3-1/TRBV3-2	-	TRBJ2-7	CASSPGEDEQYF	TGTGCCAGCAGCCCGGGGGAAGACGAGCAGTACTTC
TRBD1	TRBV4-3	-	TRBJ1-2	CASSQDEARGLGGYTF	TGCGCCAGCAGCCAAGATGAGGCCAGGGGGCTCGGTGGCTACACCTTC
-	TRBV5-5	-	TRBJ2-1	CASSLTGSSYNEQFF	TGTGCCAGCAGCTTGACAGGGAGCTCCTACAATGAGCAGTTCTTC
TRBD1	TRBV30	-	TRBJ1-6	CAWTPDRGYNSPLHF	TGTGCCTGGACCCCGGACAGGGGCTATAATTCACCCCTCCACTTT
TRBD2	TRBV27	-	TRBJ2-1	CASRTSGGADEQFF	TGTGCCAGCAGGACTAGCGGGGGGGCCGATGAGCAGTTCTTC
-	TRBV7-2	-	TRBJ2-7	CASSLGGGDSYEQYF	TGTGCCAGCAGCTTAGGGGGCGGGGACTCCTACGAGCAGTACTTC
-	TRBV7-9	-	TRBJ2-6	CATPSGQTGANVLTF	TGTGCCACCCCGAGTGGGCAAACTGGGGCCAACGTCCTGACTTTC
TRBD1	TRBV6-6	-	TRBJ1-4	CASAGGPYEKLFF	TGTGCCAGCGCAGGGGGACCTTATGAAAAACTGTTTTTT
-	TRBV19	once	TRBJ1-3	CASSAIGNTIYF	TGTGCCAGTAGCGCGATTGGAAACACCATATATTTT
-	TRBV24-1	-	TRBJ2-3	CATSDPRGGDTQYF	TGTGCCACCAGTGACCCCCGGGGAGGAGATACGCAGTATTTT
TRBD1	TRBV5-3	-	TRBJ1-2	CARSVATRDRGRNYGYTF	TGTGCCAGAAGCGTGGCGACCCGGGACAGGGGGCGCAACTATGGCTACACCTTC
TRBD1	TRBV29-1	-	TRBJ2-7	CSVAARGHEQYF	TGCAGCGTTGCGGCCAGGGGGCACGAGCAGTACTTC
-	TRBV5-1	-	TRBJ2-7	CASSLATGNEQYF	TGCGCCAGCAGCTTGGCAACAGGGAACGAGCAGTACTTC
TRBD2	TRBV7-3	-	TRBJ2-5	CASSQLAGTGTQYF	TGTGCCAGCAGCCAACTAGCGGGGACGGGGACCCAGTACTTC
TRBD2	TRBV5-4	-	TRBJ2-7	CASSLGGLAGDEQYF	TGTGCCAGCAGCTTGGGCGGACTAGCGGGCGACGAGCAGTACTTC
-	TRBV7-8	once	TRBJ1-2	CASSPTGYGYTF	TGTGCCAGCAGCCCAACAGGGTATGGCTACACCTTC
-	TRBV6-6	-	TRBJ1-1	CASSWRSEEAFF	TGTGCCAGCAGTTGGCGGTCGGAGGAAGCTTTCTTT
-	TRBV18	-	TRBJ1-1	CASSPLVGSDTEAFF	TGTGCCAGCTCACCACTAGTGGGGAGCGACACTGAAGCTTTCTTT
-	TRBV11-2	-	TRBJ1-2	CASQTSTGTLYGYTF	TGTGCCAGCCAAACGTCCACAGGGACACTCTATGGCTACACCTTC
-	TRBV5-4	-	TRBJ2-7	CASSLAGGEQYF	TGTGCCAGCAGCTTGGCTGGCGGCGAGCAGTACTTC
TRBD1	TRBV9	-	TRBJ1-2	CASSARQGARGYTF	TGTGCCAGCAGCGCCCGACAGGGGGCTAGGGGCTACACCTTC